Following are 29 T cell receptor beta chains from one sample sequenced in a study of T cell responses to AZD1222 COVID-19 vaccine. This table comes from immunoSEQ multiplex PCR, and its TCRdb copy is limited to in-frame clones, with some not included. The data show 80,000 or so clones, 90% seen once. Here the sequenced sample was peripheral blood, taken 28 days after the second AZD1222 dose. Source of these receptors: an adult who received the AZD1222 COVID-19 vaccine.

This chain connects TRBV7-3 to TRBJ1-3; 9 nucleotides line up with TRBD1. Germline CDR1 is SGHTA and CDR2 is FQGTGA. The CDR3 contains 16 residues. The V and J ends lost 5 bases and 2 bases, in that order; junction bases with no gene match: 7. The CDR3 DNA is TGTGCCAGCAGCGCACAGGGGGCCCCTCCTGGAAACACCATATATTTT. Translation gives CASSAQGAPPGNTIYF.

The chain recombines TRBV6-5 with TRBJ1-1; D may be TRBD1 (5 bases). CDR3 size: 15 residues. The germline V gene encodes CDR1 MNHEY and CDR2 SVGAGI. V lost 2 bases, J lost 0 bases, and 10 bases lay in between. The CDR3 region has the DNA TGTGCCAGCAGTTACGGGGGAGAGGTGAACACTGAAGCTTTCTTT. Its protein is CASSYGGEVNTEAFF.

This clone has only one observation. This chain uses TRBV12-3 or TRBV12-4 with TRBJ2-1; D might be TRBD2 (6 bases). The CDR3 sequence is 11 residues long. V shed 4 bases and J shed 8 bases, with 6 bases lying between them. The CDR3 is CASSWGDEQFF. The CDR3 bases are TGTGCCAGCAGTTGGGGGGATGAGCAGTTCTTC.

The chain is built from TRBV6-5 and TRBJ1-2, with D unclear. Deletions cut 5 bases from V and 2 bases from J, with 9 bases between. The CDR3 has 13 residues. The germline V gene encodes CDR1 MNHEY and CDR2 SVGAGI. The CDR3 reads CASSNLGNYGYTF. CDR3 in DNA: TGTGCCAGCAGTAATCTGGGAAACTATGGCTACACCTTC.

The chain links TRBV10-3 to TRBJ1-2; TRBD1 is a possible D gene (6 bases). Per germline, CDR1 ENHRY and CDR2 SYGVKD. The CDR3 consists of 15 residues. Trimming left V 6 bases short and J 3 bases short, with 17 bases between. CDR3 residues: CAISRNRAGDYGYTF. For the CDR3, the DNA is TGTGCCATCAGCCGAAACAGGGCCGGCGACTATGGCTACACCTTC.

This clone was seen a single time. The chain links TRBV9 to TRBJ2-1; D unresolved. Trimming stripped 0 bases from V and 5 bases from J, with 6 bases between. This CDR3 has 13 amino acids. Germline V lookup: CDR1 SGDLS, CDR2 YYNGEE. The CDR3 sequence: CASSVGDDNEQFF. DNA of the CDR3: TGTGCCAGCAGCGTAGGAGACGACAATGAGCAGTTCTTC.

This rearrangement joins TRBV3-1 (or the pseudogene TRBV3-2) to TRBJ1-4, with D hard to call. This CDR3 spans 15 amino acids. Trimming shortened V by 0 bases and J by 8 bases, and 13 bases separated the two germline ends. Looked up from germline, CDR1 is LGHDT and CDR2 is YNNKEL (reference sequence). The CDR3 bases are TGTGCCAGCAGCCAAGATACCCACCGTGGGGAAAAACTGTTTTTT. Translation gives CASSQDTHRGEKLFF.

CDR3 sequence: CASSLVGGDYEQYF. The CDR3 DNA sequence: TGCGCCAGCAGCTTGGTCGGCGGGGACTACGAGCAGTACTTC. J is TRBJ2-7 and V is TRBV5-1, with D tentatively TRBD2 (6 bases). Germline V CDR1 and CDR2: SGHRS, YFSETQ. V lost 0 bases and J 3 bases, leaving 10 bases between the germline ends. This CDR3 contains 14 residues.

This clone was found once. The chain uses TRBV27 and TRBJ2-1; D is ambiguous. CDR1 and CDR2 from the germline V gene are MNHEY and SMNVEV (reference sequence). Between the trimmed V and J ends, which lost 5 bases and 4 bases, there was a span of 6 bases. The CDR3 runs to 12 residues. CDR3 nucleotides: TGTGCCAGCAGTCTGAAATACAATGAGCAGTTCTTC. Its protein product is CASSLKYNEQFF.

The V call is TRBV6-5, the J call TRBJ1-1; tentative D call: TRBD1 (5 bases). In germline, CDR1 is MNHEY, CDR2 SVGAGI. CDR3 length equals 15 residues. Trimming pared 2 bases from V and 3 bases from J, leaving 13 bases between. The chain's CDR3 is CASSYSSGFYTEAFF. The DNA of the CDR3 is TGTGCCAGCAGTTACAGTTCAGGGTTTTACACTGAAGCTTTCTTT.

V and J are TRBV11-3 and TRBJ1-6, with D unresolved. This CDR3 spans 13 amino acids. The V end was cut by 1 base, the J end by 8 bases, with 6 bases between. Germline CDR1 is SGHNT and CDR2 is YENEEA. CDR3 sequence reads: CASSLGPDSPLHF. In nucleotides, the CDR3 is TGTGCCAGCAGCTTAGGTCCCGATTCACCCCTCCACTTT.

V and J are TRBV5-4 and TRBJ2-1, with 9 bases that match TRBD1. CDR1 is SGHNT, CDR2 YYREEE, per germline (reference sequence). The CDR3 contains 15 residues. V shed 2 bases and J 5 bases; nucleotides not matched to a gene: 5. CDR3 sequence reads: CASSLDRGRHNEQFF. CDR3 DNA: TGTGCCAGCAGCTTAGACAGGGGGAGGCACAATGAGCAGTTCTTC. Based on the CDR3 plus reference TRBV5-4 and TRBJ2-1, the full variable domain is ETGVTQSPTHLIKTRGQQVTLRCSSQSGHNTVSWYQQALGQGPQFIFQYYREEENGRGNFPPRFSGLQFPNYSSELNVNALELDDSALYLCASSLDRGRHNEQFFGPGTRLTVL.

The chain uses TRBV18 and TRBJ1-1, with unresolved D. Germline loops: CDR1 KGHSH, CDR2 LQKENI. Trimming took off 2 bases at V and 0 bases at J, with 10 bases between the two ends. CDR3 length: 15 residues. The CDR3 DNA reads as TGTGCCAGCTCACCAGGTTTGAGAGTGAACACTGAAGCTTTCTTT. This codes for CASSPGLRVNTEAFF. The variable domain in full, with the rest retrieved from reference TRBV18 and TRBJ1-1, is NAGVMQNPRHLVRRRGQEARLRCSPMKGHSHVYWYRQLPEEGLKFMVYLQKENIIDESGMPKERFSAEFPKEGPSILRIQQVVRGDSAAYFCASSPGLRVNTEAFFGQGTRLTVV.

The chain employs TRBV6-5 and TRBJ1-6; D might be TRBD1 (5 bases). V lost 4 bases to trimming and J lost 9 bases, with 13 bases between them. Germline lookup yields CDR1 MNHEY and CDR2 SVGAGI. The CDR3 loop spans 14 amino acids. CDR3 DNA sequence: TGTGCCAGCAGTTCGGGGGTTGAAATTTCACCCCTCCACTTT. It encodes CASSSGVEISPLHF.

This chain links TRBV7-8 with TRBJ1-1, with TRBD1 matching over 7 bases. This CDR3 comprises 17 residues. The germline CDR1 and CDR2 sequences are SGHVS and FQNEAQ. The V and J ends lost 5 bases and 6 bases, in that order; junction bases with no gene match: 18. The CDR3 is CASSPQRQGVGRAEAFF. The CDR3, as DNA: TGTGCCAGCAGCCCACAACGACAGGGAGTTGGTAGGGCTGAAGCTTTCTTT.

The rearrangement joins TRBV11-3 to TRBJ2-7; a possible D gene is TRBD2 (6 bases). V was cut by 5 bases and J by 5 bases, with 19 bases left in between. Germline lookup yields CDR1 SGHNT and CDR2 YENEEA. The CDR3 totals 15 residues. The CDR3 spells CASSPARGGLNEQYF. The CDR3, as DNA: TGTGCCAGCAGCCCCGCCCGTGGGGGGTTGAACGAGCAGTACTTC.

The gene calls are TRBV10-2 and TRBJ1-5; D is undetermined. Trimming pared 2 bases from V and 0 bases from J, leaving 8 bases between. Germline CDR1 WSHSY, CDR2 SAAADI. The CDR3 is 15 residues long. The CDR3 protein is CASSESGSSNQPQHF. CDR3 DNA: TGCGCCAGCAGTGAGAGTGGCAGTAGCAATCAGCCCCAGCATTTT.

The gene calls are TRBV6-5 and TRBJ1-2, with a possible D match to TRBD1 (5 bases). Germline V CDR1 and CDR2: MNHEY, SVGAGI. V dropped 6 bases and J dropped 4 bases, with 15 bases sitting between them. The CDR3 has 14 residues. CDR3 nucleotide sequence: TGTGCCAGCAGAACCAGGGATCTCGGCTATGGCTACACCTTC. Translated: CASRTRDLGYGYTF.

CDR3 in DNA: TGTGCCAGCAGTGAATCAGGACAGTTTAACACTGAAGCTTTCTTT. Translation gives CASSESGQFNTEAFF. This chain connects TRBV25-1 to TRBJ1-1; D may be TRBD1 (6 bases). Trimming shortened V by 1 base and J by 2 bases, and 11 bases separated the two germline ends. This CDR3 is built from 15 residues. Germline V gives CDR1 MGHDK, CDR2 SYGVNS.

The V gene is TRBV28, the J gene TRBJ1-2, with D maybe TRBD1 (6 bases). This CDR3 region has 15 residues. The germline V and J ends were trimmed by 6 bases and 5 bases, with 19 bases remaining between them. Germline V gene lookup returns CDR1 MDHEN and CDR2 SYDVKM. The CDR3 sequence is CASSDQSGGDYGYTF. CDR3 coding DNA: TGTGCCAGCAGCGATCAATCGGGGGGCGATTATGGCTACACCTTC.

This chain uses TRBV7-9 with TRBJ2-1; TRBD2 aligns across 8 bases. Trimming cost V 5 bases and J 4 bases; bases outside gene matches: 13. The germline V gene has CDR1 SEHNR and CDR2 FQNEAQ (reference sequence). This CDR3 is built from 17 residues. CDR3 region: CASSNKIRLAPYNEQFF. CDR3 in DNA: TGTGCCAGCAGCAACAAAATCCGACTAGCGCCTTACAATGAGCAGTTCTTC.

The chain is built from TRBV12-3 or TRBV12-4 and TRBJ2-7, with D unresolved. V shed 3 bases and J shed 6 bases, with 9 bases lying between them. The CDR3 covers 12 residues. CDR3 amino acids: CASSFSSTEQYF. The CDR3 nucleotides are TGTGCCAGCAGTTTTTCCAGTACCGAGCAGTACTTC.

This chain uses TRBV19 with TRBJ2-7; D is ambiguous. The V gene lost 0 bases and the J gene lost 2 bases, with 8 bases spanning the gap. Germline V gene data show CDR1 as LNHDA and CDR2 as SQIVND (reference sequence). This CDR3 comprises 14 residues. The CDR3: CASSIDGWAYEQYF. The CDR3 nucleotides are TGTGCCAGTAGTATAGATGGTTGGGCCTACGAGCAGTACTTC.

About this clone itself: The junction departs from the called germline gene at one end, perhaps through a read error. This sequence joins TRBV7-9 and TRBJ1-1, with a weak D call TRBD1 (5 bases). CDR3 length equals 12 residues. Germline V gives CDR1 SEHNR, CDR2 FQNEAQ (reference sequence). The chain's CDR3 is CASSVAGPEAFF. The DNA for the CDR3 is TGTGCCAGCAGCGTAGCGGGACCAGAAGCTTTCTTT.

This chain joins TRBV30 and TRBJ1-2, with D tentatively TRBD1 (5 bases). Between the trimmed V and J ends, which lost 0 bases and 5 bases, there was a span of 7 bases. The CDR3 contains 12 residues. Germline loops: CDR1 GTSNPN, CDR2 SVGIG (reference sequence). CDR3 residues: CAWSVRGYGYTF. The CDR3 DNA sequence: TGTGCCTGGAGTGTACGGGGGTATGGCTACACCTTC.

This chain uses TRBV2 with TRBJ2-3; possible D gene TRBD1, 5 bases. Looked up from germline, CDR1 is SNHLY and CDR2 is FYNNEI. The CDR3 runs 15 residues. V lost 7 bases to trimming and J lost 0 bases, with 14 bases between them. This chain's CDR3 is CASNGQGTSTDTQYF. The CDR3 DNA follows: TGTGCCAGCAATGGGCAGGGCACTAGCACAGATACGCAGTATTTT.

V usage is TRBV19 and J usage is TRBJ1-6, with 7 nucleotides matching TRBD1. Germline CDR1 is LNHDA and CDR2 is SQIVND (reference sequence). J was trimmed by 5 bases and V by 5 bases; bases with no gene match: 3. The CDR3 runs to 14 residues. The CDR3 sequence: CASSVGTDNSPLHF. CDR3 sequence (DNA): TGTGCCAGTAGTGTCGGGACAGATAATTCACCCCTCCACTTT.

This clone has just a few counts. Different DNA sequences within this sample yield the same CDR3. The V call is TRBV3-1 (or the pseudogene TRBV3-2), the J call TRBJ1-2, with D hard to call. Germline values: CDR1 LGHDT, CDR2 YNNKEL (reference sequence). Trimming took 0 bases from V and 8 from J, leaving 10 bases between them. The CDR3 consists of 13 residues. In DNA, the CDR3 is TGTGCCAGCAGCCAAGATCGGGTCGGAGGCTACACCTTC. This translates into CASSQDRVGGYTF.

The chain uses TRBV7-3 and TRBJ1-1, with D uncertain. V dropped 5 bases and J dropped 4 bases, with 11 bases sitting between them. The CDR3 runs to 13 residues. Germline CDR1 and CDR2: SGHTA and FQGTGA. CDR3 in DNA: TGTGCCAGCAGCCCCAAGGTAGGCACTGAAGCTTTCTTT. Encoded protein: CASSPKVGTEAFF.